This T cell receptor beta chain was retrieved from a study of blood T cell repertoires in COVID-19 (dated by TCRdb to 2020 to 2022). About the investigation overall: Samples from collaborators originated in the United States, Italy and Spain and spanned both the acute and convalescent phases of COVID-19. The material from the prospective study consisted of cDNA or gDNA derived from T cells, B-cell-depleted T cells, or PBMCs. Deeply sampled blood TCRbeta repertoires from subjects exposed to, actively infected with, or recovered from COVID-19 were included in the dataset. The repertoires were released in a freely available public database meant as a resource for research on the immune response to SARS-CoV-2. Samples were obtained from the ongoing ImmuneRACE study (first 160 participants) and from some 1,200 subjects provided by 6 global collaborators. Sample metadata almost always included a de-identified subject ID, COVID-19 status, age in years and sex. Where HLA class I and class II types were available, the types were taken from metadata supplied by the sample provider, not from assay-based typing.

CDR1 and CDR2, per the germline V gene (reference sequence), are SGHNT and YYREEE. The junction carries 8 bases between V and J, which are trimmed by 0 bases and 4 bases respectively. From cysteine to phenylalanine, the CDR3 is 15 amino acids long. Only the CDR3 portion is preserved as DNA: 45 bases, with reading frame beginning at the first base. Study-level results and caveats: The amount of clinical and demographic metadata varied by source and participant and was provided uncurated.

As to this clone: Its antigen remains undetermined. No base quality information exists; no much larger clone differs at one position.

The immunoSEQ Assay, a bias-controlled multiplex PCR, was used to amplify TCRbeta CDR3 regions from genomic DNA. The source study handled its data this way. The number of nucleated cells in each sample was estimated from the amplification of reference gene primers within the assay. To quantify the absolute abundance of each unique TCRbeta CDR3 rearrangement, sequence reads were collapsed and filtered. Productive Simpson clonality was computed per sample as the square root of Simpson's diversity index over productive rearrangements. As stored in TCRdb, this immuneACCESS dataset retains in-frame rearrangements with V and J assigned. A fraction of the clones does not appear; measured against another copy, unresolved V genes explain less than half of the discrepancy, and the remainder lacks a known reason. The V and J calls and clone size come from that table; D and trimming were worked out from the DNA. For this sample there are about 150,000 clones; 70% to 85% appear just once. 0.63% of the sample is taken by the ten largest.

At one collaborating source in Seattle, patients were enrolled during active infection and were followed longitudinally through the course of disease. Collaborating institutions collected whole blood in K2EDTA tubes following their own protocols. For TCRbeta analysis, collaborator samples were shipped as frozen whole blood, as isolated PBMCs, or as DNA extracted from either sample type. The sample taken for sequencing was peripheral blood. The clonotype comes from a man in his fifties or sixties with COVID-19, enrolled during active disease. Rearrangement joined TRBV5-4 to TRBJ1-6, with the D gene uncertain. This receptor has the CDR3 CASSLGGEYNSPLHF. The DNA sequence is TGTGCCAGCAGCTTGGGCGGCGAGTATAATTCACCCCTCCACTTT.